This T cell receptor (beta chain) is from a study of blood T cells in healthy people across ages. Findings and caveats of the study: One million T cells yielded diversity estimates that were considered underestimates.

There were at least 5.5 micrograms of total RNA extracted from every sample. With a J-beta primer mix and a sample-barcoded 5' primer, a second PCR ran roughly 6 to 12 cycles. Via MiXCR, TCRdb re-called the 5' RACE reads, giving one row per CDR3 protein. The sample consists of around 800,000 distinct CDR3 sequences, under 45% of them appearing once. CDR1 is GTSNPN and CDR2 is SVGIG in the germline V gene (reference sequence). This CDR3 has 12 residues. As regards this clonotype: Its matching antigen is unknown. Germline and junction disagree at one end, which may indicate a read error.

The TCR sequence derives from a man aged 60 to 69 in good health. The chain carries TRBV30 and TRBJ2-1, with 9 bases identical to TRBD2. The source material was blood. CDR3 loop: CAGSVTSGLQFF. The CDR3 region has the DNA TGTGCCGGGAGCGTGACTAGCGGTTTACAGTTCTTC.